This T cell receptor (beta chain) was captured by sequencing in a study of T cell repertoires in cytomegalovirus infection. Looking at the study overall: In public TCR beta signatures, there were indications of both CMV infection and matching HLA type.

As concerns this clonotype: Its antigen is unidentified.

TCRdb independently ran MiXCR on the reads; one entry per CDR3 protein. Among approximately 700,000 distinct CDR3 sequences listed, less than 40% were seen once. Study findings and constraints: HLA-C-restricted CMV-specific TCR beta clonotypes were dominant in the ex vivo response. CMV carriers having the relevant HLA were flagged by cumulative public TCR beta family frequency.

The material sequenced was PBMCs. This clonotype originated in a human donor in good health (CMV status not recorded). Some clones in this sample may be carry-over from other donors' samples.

The CDR3 is CSVRHQKLFF. CDR3 DNA: TGCAGTGTCCGACATCAAAAACTGTTTTTT. The rearrangement uses TRBV20-1 and TRBJ1-4; unclear D gene. V gave up 7 bases and J gave up 9 bases, with 9 bases separating them. Germline CDR1 reads DFQATT; CDR2 reads SNEGSKA (reference sequence). This CDR3 is 10 amino acids long.